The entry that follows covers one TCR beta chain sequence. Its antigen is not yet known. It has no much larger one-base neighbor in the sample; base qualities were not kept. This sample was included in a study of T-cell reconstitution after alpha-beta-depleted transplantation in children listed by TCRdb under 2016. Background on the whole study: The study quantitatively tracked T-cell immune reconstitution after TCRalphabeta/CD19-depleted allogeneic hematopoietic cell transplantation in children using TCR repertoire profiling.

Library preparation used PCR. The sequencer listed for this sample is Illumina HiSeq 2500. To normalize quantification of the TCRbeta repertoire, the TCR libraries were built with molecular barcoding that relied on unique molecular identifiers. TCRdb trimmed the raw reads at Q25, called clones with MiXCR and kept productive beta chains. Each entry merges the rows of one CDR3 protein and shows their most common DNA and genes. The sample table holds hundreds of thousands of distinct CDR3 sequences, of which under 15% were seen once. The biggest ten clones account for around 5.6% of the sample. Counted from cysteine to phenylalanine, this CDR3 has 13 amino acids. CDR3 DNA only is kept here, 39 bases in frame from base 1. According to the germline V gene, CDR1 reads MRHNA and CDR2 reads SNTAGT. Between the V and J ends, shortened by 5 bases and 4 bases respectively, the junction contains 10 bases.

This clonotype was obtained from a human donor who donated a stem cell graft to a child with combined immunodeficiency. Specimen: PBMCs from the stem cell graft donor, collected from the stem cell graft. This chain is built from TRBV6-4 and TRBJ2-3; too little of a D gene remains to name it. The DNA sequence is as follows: TGTGCCAGCAGTCCCGGACCGGCAGATACGCAGTATTTT. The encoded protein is CASSPGPADTQYF.